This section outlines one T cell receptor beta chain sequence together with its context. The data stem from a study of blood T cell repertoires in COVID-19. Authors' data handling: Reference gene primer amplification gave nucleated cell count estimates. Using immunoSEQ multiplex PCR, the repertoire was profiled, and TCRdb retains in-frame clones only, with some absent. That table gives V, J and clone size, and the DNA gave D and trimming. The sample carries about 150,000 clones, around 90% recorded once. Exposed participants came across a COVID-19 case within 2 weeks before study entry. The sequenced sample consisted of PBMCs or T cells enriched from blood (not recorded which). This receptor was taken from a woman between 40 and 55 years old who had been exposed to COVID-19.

The CDR3: CASTTGGSGNTIYF. The CDR3 bases are TGTGCCAGTACTACAGGGGGGTCTGGAAACACCATATATTTT. The chain links TRBV19 to TRBJ1-3; 8 bases agree with TRBD1. The V segment lost 7 bases and the J segment 1 base; nucleotides outside the gene matches: 3. The germline V gene has CDR1 LNHDA and CDR2 SQIVND (reference sequence). This CDR3 comprises 14 residues.